What follows is one TCR beta chain and its context. Antigen unknown. This sample was included in a study of T cells in Graves' hyperthyroidism and ophthalmopathy. There are 12 residues in the CDR3. CDR1 DFQATT and CDR2 SNEGSKA come from the germline V gene (reference sequence). Trimming cost V 5 bases and J 3 bases, with 11 bases left between them. Stable Graves' hyperthyroidism denoted no ophthalmopathy progression over 18 months. Amplified TCR beta CDR3 regions came from RNA transcripts. The HTBI set primed first-round TCR CDR3 RT-PCR. TCRdb re-called the multiplex PCR reads through MiXCR, storing one row per CDR3 protein. Of about 560,000 distinct CDR3 sequences listed, about 15% were seen once; the top ten hold about 7%. Whole-study results and caveats: Stable hyperthyroidism and ophthalmopathy were separated using 13 V-J signatures. Blood held most thyroid clonotypes expanded above 0.001 frequency.

This TCR derives from a woman aged 25 to 39 with Graves' hyperthyroidism. V gene TRBV20-1 combines with J gene TRBJ2-7; a possible D gene is TRBD2 (5 bases). The sequenced sample consisted of blood. CDR3 in amino acids: CSAVSVGYEQYF. The CDR3 nucleotides read TGCAGTGCTGTTAGCGTGGGCTACGAGCAGTACTTC.